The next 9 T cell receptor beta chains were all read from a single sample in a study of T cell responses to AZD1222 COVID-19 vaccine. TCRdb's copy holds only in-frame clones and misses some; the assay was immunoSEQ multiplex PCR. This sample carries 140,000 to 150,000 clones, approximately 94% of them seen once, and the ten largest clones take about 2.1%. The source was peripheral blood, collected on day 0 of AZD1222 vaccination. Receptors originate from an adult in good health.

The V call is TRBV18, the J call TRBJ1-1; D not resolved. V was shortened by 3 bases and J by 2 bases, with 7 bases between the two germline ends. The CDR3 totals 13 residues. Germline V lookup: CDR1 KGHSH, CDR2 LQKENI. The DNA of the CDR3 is TGTGCCAGCTCACCCTACGGAAACACTGAAGCTTTCTTT. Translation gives CASSPYGNTEAFF.

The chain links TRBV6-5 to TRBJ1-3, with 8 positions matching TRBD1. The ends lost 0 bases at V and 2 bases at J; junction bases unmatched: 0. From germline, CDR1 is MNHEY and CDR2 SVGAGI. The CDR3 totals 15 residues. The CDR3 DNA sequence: TGTGCCAGCAGTTACTCGGGACAGGCTGGAAACACCATATATTTT. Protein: CASSYSGQAGNTIYF.

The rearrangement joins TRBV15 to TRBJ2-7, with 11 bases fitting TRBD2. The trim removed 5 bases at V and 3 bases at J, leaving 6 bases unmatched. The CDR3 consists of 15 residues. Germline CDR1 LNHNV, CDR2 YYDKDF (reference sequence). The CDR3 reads CATSPGTSGDYEQYF. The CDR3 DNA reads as TGTGCCACCAGCCCTGGGACTAGCGGAGACTACGAGCAGTACTTC.

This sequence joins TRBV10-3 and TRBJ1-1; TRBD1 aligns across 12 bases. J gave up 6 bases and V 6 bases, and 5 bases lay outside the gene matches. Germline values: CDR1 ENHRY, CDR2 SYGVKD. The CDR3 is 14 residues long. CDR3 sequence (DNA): TGTGCCATCAGAGGGACAGGGGGCGCCCCTGAAGCTTTCTTT. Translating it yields CAIRGTGGAPEAFF.

The CDR3 sequence: CASSIQGAGEQYF. The CDR3 DNA reads as TGTGCCAGCAGTATACAGGGGGCGGGCGAGCAGTACTTC. The rearrangement uses TRBV12-3 or TRBV12-4 and TRBJ2-7, with TRBD1 identical over 9 bases. The CDR3 is 13 amino acids. V shed 5 bases and J 6 bases; nucleotides not matched to a gene: 5.

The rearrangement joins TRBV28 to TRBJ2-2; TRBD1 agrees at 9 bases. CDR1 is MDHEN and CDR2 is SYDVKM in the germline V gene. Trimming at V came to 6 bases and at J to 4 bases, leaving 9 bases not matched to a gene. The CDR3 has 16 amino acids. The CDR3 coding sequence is TGTGCCAGCAGCAGGCCCGGGACAGGGCGCACCGGGGAGCTGTTTTTT. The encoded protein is CASSRPGTGRTGELFF. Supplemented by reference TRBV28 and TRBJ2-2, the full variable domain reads DVKVTQSSRYLVKRTGEKVFLECVQDMDHENMFWYRQDPGLGLRLIYFSYDVKMKEKGDIPEGYSVSREKKERFSLILESASTNQTSMYLCASSRPGTGRTGELFFGEGSRLTVL.

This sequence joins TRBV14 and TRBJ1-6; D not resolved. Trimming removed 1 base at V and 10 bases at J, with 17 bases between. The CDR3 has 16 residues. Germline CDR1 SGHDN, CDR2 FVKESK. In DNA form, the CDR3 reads TGTGCCAGCAGCCAAGTGGGCTCAGGACTCGGATCACCCCTCCACTTT. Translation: CASSQVGSGLGSPLHF. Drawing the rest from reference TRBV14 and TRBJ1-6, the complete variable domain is EAGVTQFPSHSVIEKGQTVTLRCDPISGHDNLYWYRRVMGKEIKFLLHFVKESKQDESGMPNNRFLAERTGGTYSTLKVQPAELEDSGVYFCASSQVGSGLGSPLHFGNGTRLTVT.

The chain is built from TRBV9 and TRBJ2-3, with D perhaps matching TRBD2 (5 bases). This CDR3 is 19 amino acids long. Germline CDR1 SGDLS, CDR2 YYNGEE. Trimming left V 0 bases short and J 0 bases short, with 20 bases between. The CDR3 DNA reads TGTGCCAGCAGCGTAGCGTCGGGATGGATCGGAACTAGCACAGATACGCAGTATTTT. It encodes CASSVASGWIGTSTDTQYF.

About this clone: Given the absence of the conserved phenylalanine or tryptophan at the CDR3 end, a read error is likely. The CDR3 DNA reads as TGTGCCAGCACCCCGTCGGGGGTTGACAAAAACATTCAGTACTTA. Translated, it gives CASTPSGVDKNIQYL. The chain employs TRBV4-2 and TRBJ2-4; perhaps TRBD2 as D (6 bases). Germline V gene data show CDR1 as LGHNA and CDR2 as YNFKEQ. The length of the CDR3 is 15 residues. Deletions cut 7 bases from V and 3 bases from J, with 16 bases between.